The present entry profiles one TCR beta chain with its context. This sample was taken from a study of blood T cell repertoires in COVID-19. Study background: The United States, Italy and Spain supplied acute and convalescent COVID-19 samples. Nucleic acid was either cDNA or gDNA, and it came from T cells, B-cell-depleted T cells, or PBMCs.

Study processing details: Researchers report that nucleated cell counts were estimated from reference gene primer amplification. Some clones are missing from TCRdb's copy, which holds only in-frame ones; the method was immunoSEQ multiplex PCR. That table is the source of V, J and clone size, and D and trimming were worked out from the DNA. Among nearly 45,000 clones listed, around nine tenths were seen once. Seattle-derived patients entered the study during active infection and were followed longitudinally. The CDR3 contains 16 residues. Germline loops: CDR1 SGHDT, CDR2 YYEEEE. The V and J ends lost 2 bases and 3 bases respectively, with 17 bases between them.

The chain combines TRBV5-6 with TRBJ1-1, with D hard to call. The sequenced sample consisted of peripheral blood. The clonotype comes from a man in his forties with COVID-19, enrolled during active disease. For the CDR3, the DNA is TGTGCCAGCAGCTTTCTACCTACAGCCCTTCACACTGAAGCTTTCTTT. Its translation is CASSFLPTALHTEAFF.